A selection of T cell receptor beta chains follows, all from one sample in a study of blood T cells in healthy people across ages. TCRdb reprocessed the 5' RACE reads with MiXCR, giving one entry per CDR3 protein. The table lists fewer than 1,000,000 distinct CDR3 sequences, around 42% of them singletons, with roughly 19% in the top ten. Sequencing input: blood. These receptors were obtained from a man in his sixties in good health. CDR3s include the opening cysteine and the closing phenylalanine or tryptophan. The D gene is left open where the match is weak. Expanded clones are given a class, and other clones once, few, many or no size at all.

clone size: -; V gene: TRBV11-3; D gene: -; J gene: TRBJ1-6; CDR3 protein: CASSVGDSPSALHF; CDR3 DNA: TGTGCCAGCTCTGTCGGGGATAGCCCGTCAGCCCTCCACTTT
clone size: few; V gene: TRBV6-6; D gene: TRBD1; J gene: TRBJ2-7; CDR3 protein: CASSDRGNYEQYF; CDR3 DNA: TGTGCCAGCAGTGACAGGGGGAATTACGAGCAGTACTTC
clone size: -; V gene: TRBV29-1; D gene: -; J gene: TRBJ2-3; CDR3 protein: CSVEVTGSTDTQYF; CDR3 DNA: TGCAGCGTTGAAGTAACAGGGTCCACAGATACGCAGTATTTT
clone size: few; V gene: TRBV6-2/TRBV6-3; D gene: -; J gene: TRBJ2-1; CDR3 protein: CASSYLAYEQFF; CDR3 DNA: TGTGCCAGCAGTTATTTAGCCTATGAGCAGTTCTTC
clone size: -; V gene: TRBV6-1; D gene: TRBD1; J gene: TRBJ2-5; CDR3 protein: CASGQHRTGKYQETQYF; CDR3 DNA: TGTGCCAGCGGCCAACATAGGACAGGGAAGTACCAAGAGACCCAGTACTTC
clone size: -; V gene: TRBV3-1; D gene: TRBD2; J gene: TRBJ2-3; CDR3 protein: CASSQVGGYTDTQYF; CDR3 DNA: TGTGCCAGCAGCCAAGTGGGGGGGTACACAGATACGCAGTATTTT
clone size: -; V gene: TRBV20-1; D gene: TRBD1; J gene: TRBJ2-7; CDR3 protein: CSASNRDRGSYEQYF; CDR3 DNA: TGCAGTGCTAGTAACCGGGACAGGGGATCCTACGAGCAGTACTTC
clone size: -; V gene: TRBV6-1; D gene: -; J gene: TRBJ1-6; CDR3 protein: CASSEALRGGLGPLHF; CDR3 DNA: TGTGCCAGCAGTGAAGCGCTTCGGGGCGGACTGGGGCCCCTCCACTTT
clone size: -; V gene: TRBV7-9; D gene: TRBD1; J gene: TRBJ2-7; CDR3 protein: CASSGQTGGKTYEQYF; CDR3 DNA: TGTGCCAGCAGCGGGCAGACAGGGGGGAAAACCTACGAGCAGTACTTC
clone size: once; V gene: TRBV4-3; D gene: TRBD2; J gene: TRBJ2-1; CDR3 protein: CASSQGSRGRAGGDEQFF; CDR3 DNA: TGCGCCAGCAGCCAAGGATCGAGGGGACGAGCGGGGGGGGATGAGCAGTTCTTC
clone size: few; V gene: TRBV6-2/TRBV6-3; D gene: TRBD2; J gene: TRBJ2-2; CDR3 protein: CASSRTSGGARTGELFF; CDR3 DNA: TGTGCCAGCAGCCGGACTAGCGGGGGGGCCCGAACCGGGGAGCTGTTTTTT
clone size: -; V gene: TRBV12-5; D gene: -; J gene: TRBJ2-3; CDR3 protein: CASGLRDLGTDTQYF; CDR3 DNA: TGTGCTAGTGGTCTTAGGGATCTGGGGACAGATACGCAGTATTTT
clone size: -; V gene: TRBV3-1; D gene: -; J gene: TRBJ2-5; CDR3 protein: CTSSHGRRTIETQYF; CDR3 DNA: TGTACCAGCAGCCATGGAAGACGGACGATAGAGACCCAGTACTTC
clone size: -; V gene: TRBV2; D gene: TRBD1; J gene: TRBJ1-1; CDR3 protein: CASSELQGETNTEAFF; CDR3 DNA: TGTGCCAGCAGTGAACTACAGGGGGAGACCAACACTGAAGCTTTCTTT
clone size: few; V gene: TRBV6-5; D gene: TRBD2; J gene: TRBJ2-3; CDR3 protein: CASSSGGAKDTQYF; CDR3 DNA: TGTGCCAGCAGTTCCGGGGGGGCCAAAGATACGCAGTATTTT
clone size: many; V gene: TRBV7-2; D gene: -; J gene: TRBJ2-7; CDR3 protein: CASSLALYEQYF; CDR3 DNA: TGTGCCAGCAGCTTAGCGCTTTACGAGCAGTACTTC
clone size: few; V gene: TRBV5-6; D gene: -; J gene: TRBJ2-7; CDR3 protein: CASSFPGGPPYEQYF; CDR3 DNA: TGTGCCAGCAGCTTCCCTGGCGGTCCCCCCTACGAGCAGTACTTC
clone size: -; V gene: TRBV6-4; D gene: -; J gene: TRBJ1-2; CDR3 protein: CASTLDRPALRFYGYTF; CDR3 DNA: TGTGCCAGCACCCTAGACAGGCCGGCTTTACGATTTTATGGCTACACCTTC
clone size: -; V gene: TRBV7-9; D gene: -; J gene: TRBJ2-7; CDR3 protein: CASSSHAWEPSSYEQYF; CDR3 DNA: TGTGCCAGCAGCTCACACGCATGGGAACCCAGCTCCTACGAGCAGTACTTC
clone size: -; V gene: TRBV7-9; D gene: TRBD1; J gene: TRBJ1-5; CDR3 protein: CASSRQGLDDQPQHF; CDR3 DNA: TGTGCCAGCAGCCGACAGGGGTTAGATGATCAGCCCCAGCATTTT
clone size: many; V gene: TRBV28; D gene: -; J gene: TRBJ2-5; CDR3 protein: CASSSPPQETQYF; CDR3 DNA: TGTGCCAGCAGCTCCCCTCCCCAAGAGACCCAGTACTTC
clone size: few; V gene: TRBV20-1; D gene: -; J gene: TRBJ2-5; CDR3 protein: CSASSKRLIQETQYF; CDR3 DNA: TGCAGTGCTAGCTCAAAACGACTTATCCAAGAGACCCAGTACTTC
clone size: -; V gene: TRBV5-1; D gene: TRBD2; J gene: TRBJ2-1; CDR3 protein: CASSGGVHEQFF; CDR3 DNA: TGCGCCAGCAGTGGGGGGGTGCATGAGCAGTTCTTC
clone size: -; V gene: TRBV28; D gene: -; J gene: TRBJ1-2; CDR3 protein: CASSRMGGNYGYTF; CDR3 DNA: TGTGCCAGCAGCCGTATGGGGGGAAACTATGGCTACACCTTC
clone size: few; V gene: TRBV3-1; D gene: -; J gene: TRBJ1-2; CDR3 protein: CASSHTYGYTF; CDR3 DNA: TGTGCCAGCAGCCATACCTATGGCTACACCTTC
clone size: few; V gene: TRBV4-1; D gene: -; J gene: TRBJ2-3; CDR3 protein: CASSQETREDTQYF; CDR3 DNA: TGCGCCAGCAGCCAAGAAACCAGGGAGGATACGCAGTATTTT
clone size: -; V gene: TRBV6-2/TRBV6-3; D gene: TRBD1; J gene: TRBJ2-5; CDR3 protein: CASSDGQGFLETQYF; CDR3 DNA: TGTGCCAGCAGTGACGGACAGGGCTTTCTGGAGACCCAGTACTTC
clone size: -; V gene: TRBV29-1; D gene: -; J gene: TRBJ2-5; CDR3 protein: CSPLLTRGGQETQYF; CDR3 DNA: TGCAGCCCCCTTCTGACTAGAGGGGGCCAAGAGACCCAGTACTTC
clone size: -; V gene: TRBV7-2; D gene: -; J gene: TRBJ2-2; CDR3 protein: CASSRGGHNTGELFF; CDR3 DNA: TGTGCCAGCAGCCGCGGGGGACACAACACCGGGGAGCTGTTTTTT
clone size: -; V gene: TRBV6-2/TRBV6-3; D gene: -; J gene: TRBJ1-2; CDR3 protein: CASSYGLAYPNYGYTF; CDR3 DNA: TGTGCCAGCAGTTACGGCCTGGCCTATCCTAACTATGGCTACACCTTC
clone size: -; V gene: TRBV7-9; D gene: -; J gene: TRBJ1-6; CDR3 protein: CASSPKSVVNSPLHF; CDR3 DNA: TGTGCCAGCAGCCCTAAGTCCGTCGTAAATTCACCCCTCCACTTT
clone size: -; V gene: TRBV7-2; D gene: TRBD1; J gene: TRBJ1-5; CDR3 protein: CASSSFLTGRGQPQHF; CDR3 DNA: TGTGCCAGCAGCTCGTTCCTGACAGGGCGGGGTCAGCCCCAGCATTTT
clone size: -; V gene: TRBV20-1; D gene: TRBD2; J gene: TRBJ2-3; CDR3 protein: CRASHSGAHPSQHTQYF; CDR3 DNA: TGCAGAGCTTCTCATAGCGGGGCCCACCCTTCACAACATACGCAGTATTTT
clone size: -; V gene: TRBV11-2; D gene: TRBD1; J gene: TRBJ1-1; CDR3 protein: CASSAWTGTTEAFF; CDR3 DNA: TGTGCCAGCAGCGCCTGGACAGGGACGACTGAAGCTTTCTTT
clone size: -; V gene: TRBV20-1; D gene: TRBD2; J gene: TRBJ2-2; CDR3 protein: CSARDLAGGLRELFF; CDR3 DNA: TGCAGTGCTAGAGACTTAGCGGGGGGGCTACGGGAGCTGTTTTTT
clone size: -; V gene: TRBV12-3/TRBV12-4; D gene: -; J gene: TRBJ2-3; CDR3 protein: CASSPTGGISTDTQYF; CDR3 DNA: TGTGCCAGCAGTCCTACGGGCGGGATTAGCACAGATACGCAGTATTTT
clone size: -; V gene: TRBV11-2; D gene: TRBD2; J gene: TRBJ2-7; CDR3 protein: CASSLVFGREAYEQYF; CDR3 DNA: TGTGCCAGCAGCTTAGTGTTTGGGCGGGAGGCCTACGAGCAGTACTTC
clone size: few; V gene: TRBV29-1; D gene: TRBD1; J gene: TRBJ2-3; CDR3 protein: CSATNQGALADTQYF; CDR3 DNA: TGCAGCGCTACGAACCAGGGGGCGCTGGCAGATACGCAGTATTTT
clone size: few; V gene: TRBV20-1; D gene: -; J gene: TRBJ1-3; CDR3 protein: CSAPRVGVENTIYF; CDR3 DNA: TGCAGTGCCCCAAGGGTGGGGGTTGAAAACACCATATATTTT
clone size: few; V gene: TRBV28; D gene: -; J gene: TRBJ2-2; CDR3 protein: CASQENTGELFF; CDR3 DNA: TGTGCCAGCCAGGAGAACACCGGGGAGCTGTTTTTT
clone size: few; V gene: TRBV29-1; D gene: -; J gene: TRBJ1-1; CDR3 protein: CSSREESYTEAFF; CDR3 DNA: TGCAGCTCAAGAGAGGAATCTTACACTGAAGCTTTCTTT
clone size: -; V gene: TRBV5-6; D gene: -; J gene: TRBJ2-4; CDR3 protein: CASSPVGEWQNEQYF; CDR3 DNA: TGTGCCAGCAGCCCAGTGGGGGAATGGCAAAATGAGCAGTACTTC
clone size: many; V gene: TRBV7-2; D gene: TRBD1; J gene: TRBJ2-6; CDR3 protein: CASSLGQGANGANVLTF; CDR3 DNA: TGTGCCAGCAGCCTAGGACAGGGGGCGAACGGGGCCAACGTCCTGACTTTC
clone size: -; V gene: TRBV20-1; D gene: -; J gene: TRBJ2-7; CDR3 protein: CSAENGGRHSYEQYF; CDR3 DNA: TGCAGTGCTGAGAACGGGGGCAGGCACTCCTACGAGCAGTACTTC
clone size: -; V gene: TRBV4-3; D gene: TRBD1; J gene: TRBJ2-7; CDR3 protein: CASSQDHWGQGRYEQYF; CDR3 DNA: TGCGCCAGCAGCCAAGATCATTGGGGACAGGGACGCTACGAGCAGTACTTC